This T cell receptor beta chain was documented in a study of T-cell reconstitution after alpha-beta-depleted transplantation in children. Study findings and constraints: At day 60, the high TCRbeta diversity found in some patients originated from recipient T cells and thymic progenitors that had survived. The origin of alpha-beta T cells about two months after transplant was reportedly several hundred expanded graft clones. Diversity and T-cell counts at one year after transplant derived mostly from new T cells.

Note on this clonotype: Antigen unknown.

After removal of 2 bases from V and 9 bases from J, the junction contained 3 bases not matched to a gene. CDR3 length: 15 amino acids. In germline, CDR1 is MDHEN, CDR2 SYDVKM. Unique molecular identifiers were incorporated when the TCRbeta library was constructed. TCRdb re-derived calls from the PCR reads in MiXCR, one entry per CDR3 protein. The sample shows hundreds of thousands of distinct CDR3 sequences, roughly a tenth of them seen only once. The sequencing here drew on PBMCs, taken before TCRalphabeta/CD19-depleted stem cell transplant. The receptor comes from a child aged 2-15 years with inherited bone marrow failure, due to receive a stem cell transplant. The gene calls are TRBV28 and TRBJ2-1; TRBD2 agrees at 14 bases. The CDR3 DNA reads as TGTGCCAGCAGTTTACCGGGACTAGCGGGAGCTGAGCAGTTCTTC. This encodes CASSLPGLAGAEQFF.